A single sample is the source of the 27 T cell receptor beta chains below, sequenced in a study of human T cells and chemical hapten exposure. Time point specified: patch test 1, 2 weeks after DPC sensitization. Treatment denoted: therapeutic diphenylcyclopropenone sensitization with weekly scalp DPC. One entry per CDR3 protein, called by TCRdb with MiXCR from the RACE reads. Of 150,000 to 200,000 distinct CDR3 sequences detected, more than 14% appear once; the ten largest clones hold 1.5% to 2%. This material consisted of whole blood, taken in connection with sensitization to the hapten diphenylcyclopropenone (DPC). These receptor sequences come from a woman aged 25 to 39 with alopecia areata. Some clones in this sample may be carry-over from other donors' samples.

This clonotype was seen repeatedly, ten times or more. J is TRBJ1-1 and V is TRBV27, with TRBD1 as a possible D gene (5 bases). CDR1 and CDR2 from the germline V gene are MNHEY and SMNVEV (reference sequence). The CDR3 has 16 residues. V shed 5 bases and J shed 0 bases, with 16 bases lying between them. CDR3 region: CASSPIRQPMNTEAFF. The DNA for the CDR3 is TGTGCCAGCAGTCCAATTCGACAGCCCATGAACACTGAAGCTTTCTTT.

The rearrangement uses TRBV29-1 and TRBJ1-2; D gene ambiguous. This CDR3 contains 15 residues. Per germline, CDR1 SQVTM and CDR2 ANQGSEA. Trimming cost V 8 bases and J 9 bases, with 28 bases left between them. The CDR3 is CSSRLPPEREKRYTF. The CDR3 bases are TGCAGCTCCAGACTACCCCCCGAGCGGGAAAAGCGCTACACCTTC. The full variable domain, rest sourced from reference TRBV29-1 and TRBJ1-2, is SAVISQKPSRDICQRGTSLTIQCQVDSQVTMMFWYRQQPGQSLTLIATANQGSEATYESGFVIDKFPISRPNLTFSTLTVSNMSPEDSSIYLCSSRLPPEREKRYTFGSGTRLTVV.

The chain employs TRBV4-1 and TRBJ2-7, with 8 nucleotides matching TRBD2. Trimming took 0 bases from V and 8 from J; bases not matched to a gene: 15. CDR3 length equals 17 residues. Per germline, CDR1 MGHRA and CDR2 YSYEKL. CDR3: CASSQDPGLAFWDKQYF. Here the CDR3 DNA reads TGCGCCAGCAGCCAAGACCCCGGACTAGCATTTTGGGACAAGCAGTACTTC.

The gene calls are TRBV12-3 or TRBV12-4 and TRBJ2-1; a weak D match, TRBD2 (5 bases). Trimming stripped 3 bases from V and 6 bases from J, with 15 bases between. This CDR3 comprises 15 residues. The CDR3 DNA is TGTGCCAGCAGTTTGGCGGGTCTGGCCAGCAATGAGCAGTTCTTC. Its translation: CASSLAGLASNEQFF.

The chain couples TRBV7-8 to TRBJ2-7; D is undetermined. The ends were cut back, 5 bases at V and 4 bases at J, with 15 bases in the middle. Germline CDR1 SGHVS, CDR2 FQNEAQ. The CDR3 has 14 amino acids. The CDR3 DNA is TGTGCCAGCAGCCCCCCAACAAATTTATACGAGCAGTACTTC. It yields the protein CASSPPTNLYEQYF.

This clonotype occurred a few times. This chain connects TRBV12-3 or TRBV12-4 to TRBJ2-1, with 10 bases identical to TRBD2. The CDR3 runs to 15 residues. V was clipped by 6 bases and J by 10 bases; unmatched bases: 12. CDR3 sequence: CASRFSGGYFSEQFF. Written as DNA, the CDR3 is TGTGCCAGCAGATTTAGCGGGGGGTACTTCAGCGAGCAGTTCTTC.

The rearrangement joins TRBV28 to TRBJ1-1; D is ambiguous. Germline CDR1 MDHEN, CDR2 SYDVKM. The CDR3 contains 15 residues. V shed 4 bases and J shed 1 base, with 13 bases lying between them. CDR3 sequence reads: CASSSPTTANTEAFF. The CDR3 DNA reads as TGTGCCAGCAGTTCCCCTACGACTGCGAACACTGAAGCTTTCTTT.

A few counts support this clonotype. The chain recombines TRBV28 with TRBJ2-1, with 9 nucleotides matching TRBD2. Trimming removed 5 bases from V and 7 bases from J; junction bases left unmatched: 12. CDR3 length: 16 amino acids. Per the germline V gene, CDR1 is MDHEN and CDR2 is SYDVKM. The CDR3 DNA reads TGTGCCAGCAGTATGCTGTTGGCGGGGGGGAGGAATGAGCAGTTCTTC. Protein: CASSMLLAGGRNEQFF. The full variable domain, with the rest looked up from reference TRBV28 and TRBJ2-1, is DVKVTQSSRYLVKRTGEKVFLECVQDMDHENMFWYRQDPGLGLRLIYFSYDVKMKEKGDIPEGYSVSREKKERFSLILESASTNQTSMYLCASSMLLAGGRNEQFFGPGTRLTVL.

This clonotype was seen more than once but under ten times. The chain couples TRBV5-4 to TRBJ2-7; 8 nucleotides line up with TRBD2. The CDR3 has 15 residues. The germline CDR1 and CDR2 sequences are SGHNT and YYREEE (reference sequence). V shed 0 bases, J shed 2 bases, and the junction held 4 bases outside the gene matches. The CDR3, as DNA: TGTGCCAGCAGCTTGGGCGTAGCGGGAACCTACGAGCAGTACTTC. It encodes CASSLGVAGTYEQYF.

The genes are TRBV11-3 and TRBJ2-7; D remains unclear. In germline, CDR1 is SGHNT, CDR2 YENEEA. The ends were cut back, 3 bases at V and 2 bases at J, with 11 bases in the middle. The CDR3 is made up of 14 amino acids. CDR3 in amino acids: CASSFRSPAYEQYF. CDR3 DNA sequence: TGTGCCAGCAGCTTCCGGAGCCCAGCCTACGAGCAGTACTTC.

There are a few counts of this clonotype. The chain joins TRBV5-1 to TRBJ1-5; 7 nucleotides line up with TRBD1. Germline V lookup: CDR1 SGHRS, CDR2 YFSETQ. The V gene end was trimmed by 4 bases and the J gene end by 7 bases; junction bases not matched to a gene: 11. The CDR3 totals 15 residues. CDR3 sequence reads: CASSPTGAHEQPQHF. The DNA for the CDR3 is TGCGCCAGCAGCCCAACAGGGGCCCACGAACAGCCCCAGCATTTT. Together with reference TRBV5-1 and TRBJ1-5, the CDR3 gives the full variable domain: KAGVTQTPRYLIKTRGQQVTLSCSPISGHRSVSWYQQTPGQGLQFLFEYFSETQRNKGNFPGRFSGRQFSNSRSEMNVSTLELGDSALYLCASSPTGAHEQPQHFGDGTRLSIL.

This clonotype has at least ten counts. This chain joins TRBV7-7 and TRBJ1-5, with D tentatively TRBD1 (5 bases). Between the trimmed V and J ends, which lost 11 bases and 1 base, there was a span of 15 bases. CDR1 is SSHAT, CDR2 FNYEAQ, per germline (reference sequence). The CDR3 runs to 14 residues. The CDR3 loop is CAGVRQRSNQPQHF. CDR3 sequence (DNA): TGTGCCGGAGTCCGACAGAGGAGCAATCAGCCCCAGCATTTT.

The chain uses TRBV6-5 and TRBJ1-1, with 7 bases aligning to TRBD1. This CDR3 has 14 residues. The V gene's germline CDR1 is MNHEY and CDR2 SVGAGI. With 7 bases clipped from V and 4 bases from J, the junction kept 9 bases outside the gene matches. CDR3 coding DNA: TGTGCCAGCATCCCCAGGGGGGGGGGCACTGAAGCTTTCTTT. This sequence encodes CASIPRGGGTEAFF.

This chain joins TRBV5-1 and TRBJ2-1; 13 nucleotides align to TRBD2. V lost 0 bases, J lost 7 bases, and 7 bases stayed unmatched. Germline CDR1 and CDR2: SGHRS and YFSETQ. The CDR3 runs 17 residues. The DNA of the CDR3 is TGCGCCAGCAGCTTGGATTGGTGGACTAGCGGGAGAAATGAGCAGTTCTTC. As protein: CASSLDWWTSGRNEQFF.

This clonotype has a handful of counts. The rearrangement uses TRBV7-8 and TRBJ2-5; 9 nucleotides agree with TRBD1. The CDR3 has 15 residues. Trimming removed 5 bases from V and 1 base from J; junction bases left unmatched: 5. Germline lookup yields CDR1 SGHVS and CDR2 FQNEAQ. The CDR3, as DNA: TGTGCCAGCAGCCCGGGACAGGGACTCCAAGAGACCCAGTACTTC. It is translated as CASSPGQGLQETQYF.

The sample holds a few counts of this clonotype. The rearrangement joins TRBV7-7 to TRBJ2-3; D uncertain. The germline V gene encodes CDR1 SSHAT and CDR2 FNYEAQ (reference sequence). Trimming shortened V by 1 base and J by 2 bases, and 4 bases separated the two germline ends. This CDR3 region has 13 residues. Here the CDR3 reads CASSLVDTDTQYF. The CDR3 bases are TGTGCCAGCAGCTTAGTTGACACAGATACGCAGTATTTT.

This clonotype was picked up a small number of times. This rearrangement joins TRBV6-6 to TRBJ2-2; the D is unclear. The germline CDR1 and CDR2 sequences are MNHNY and SVGAGI (reference sequence). The CDR3 sequence is 13 residues long. Trimming stripped 6 bases from V and 3 bases from J, with 8 bases between. For the CDR3, the DNA is TGTGCCAGCAGCTCGACTGACACCGGGGAGCTGTTTTTT. This codes for CASSSTDTGELFF.

This clonotype has only a few counts. The chain has TRBV5-6 and TRBJ2-7, with D unresolved. V lost 2 bases, J lost 3 bases, and 12 bases lay in between. The germline V gene has CDR1 SGHDT and CDR2 YYEEEE. This CDR3 is built from 14 residues. The CDR3 bases are TGTGCCAGCAGCTTTGGCCACCAACTCTACGAGCAGTACTTC. This gives the protein CASSFGHQLYEQYF.

This rearrangement joins TRBV5-8 to TRBJ1-5; no clear D. The CDR3 sequence is 14 residues long. Germline CDR1 and CDR2: SGHTS and YDEGEE. The germline V and J ends were trimmed by 0 bases and 5 bases, with 9 bases remaining between them. CDR3 sequence reads: CASSLARGYQPQHF. DNA of the CDR3: TGTGCCAGCAGCTTGGCCCGAGGGTATCAGCCCCAGCATTTT.

This clonotype was detected many times. This sequence joins TRBV6-2 or TRBV6-3 and TRBJ2-1, with 8 positions matching TRBD2. Losses at the gene ends were 6 bases for V and 2 bases for J; bases not matched to a gene: 6. CDR1 MNHEY and CDR2 SVGEGT come from the germline V gene. The CDR3 loop spans 15 amino acids. CDR3 loop: CASSPLAGPYNEQFF. The CDR3 nucleotides are TGTGCCAGCAGCCCCTTAGCGGGACCCTACAATGAGCAGTTCTTC.

The chain recombines TRBV6-2 or TRBV6-3 with TRBJ2-6, with D hard to call. This CDR3 contains 18 residues. Germline CDR1 reads MNHEY; CDR2 reads SVGEGT. The ends were cut back, 3 bases at V and 1 base at J, with 16 bases in the middle. CDR3 loop: CASSYSLGRLSGANVLTF. CDR3 sequence (DNA): TGTGCCAGCAGTTATTCGTTGGGCAGGTTATCTGGGGCCAACGTCCTGACTTTC.

The CDR3 protein is CASSQGTRGYNSPLHF. In DNA form, the CDR3 reads TGTGCCAGCAGCCAAGGAACGAGGGGCTATAATTCACCCCTCCACTTT. The rearrangement links TRBV7-8 to TRBJ1-6; D is possibly TRBD1 (5 bases). Trimming cost V 5 bases and J 3 bases, with 14 bases left between them. The CDR3 runs 16 residues. Germline V gene sequence: CDR1 SGHVS, CDR2 FQNEAQ. Combining the CDR3 with reference TRBV7-8 and TRBJ1-6 gives the whole variable domain GAGVSQSPRYKVAKRGQDVALRCDPISGHVSLFWYQQALGQGPEFLTYFQNEAQLDKSGLPSDRFFAERPEGSVSTLKIQRTQQEDSAVYLCASSQGTRGYNSPLHFGNGTRLTVT.

V usage is TRBV23-1 and J usage is TRBJ2-7; 7 bases are a match to TRBD1. TRBV23-1 is an ORF, with its function uncertain. V trimming: 3 bases; J trimming: 0 bases; junction bases outside the gene matches: 14. The CDR3 covers 18 residues. CDR3 residues: CASSHPGQERQLSYEQYF. The CDR3 DNA sequence: TGCGCCAGCAGTCATCCTGGACAGGAACGCCAGCTCTCCTACGAGCAGTACTTC.

This clonotype was picked up a small number of times. The chain carries TRBV19 and TRBJ1-5, with D uncertain. The CDR3 extends over 15 amino acids. Germline V gives CDR1 LNHDA, CDR2 SQIVND (reference sequence). The V and J ends lost 3 bases and 2 bases respectively, with 11 bases between them. The CDR3 DNA sequence: TGTGCCAGTAGTATTCCCCCTGCGGGCAATCAGCCCCAGCATTTT. Translation: CASSIPPAGNQPQHF. Using reference TRBV19 and TRBJ1-5 for the parts outside the CDR3, the full variable domain is DGGITQSPKYLFRKEGQNVTLSCEQNLNHDAMYWYRQDPGQGLRLIYYSQIVNDFQKGDIAEGYSVSREKKESFPLTVTSAQKNPTAFYLCASSIPPAGNQPQHFGDGTRLSIL.

In its sample, this clonotype was seen many times. The chain uses TRBV7-2 and TRBJ2-1, with TRBD2 matching 8 bases. CDR1 and CDR2 from the germline V gene are SGHTA and FQGNSA. The length of the CDR3 is 16 residues. Germline trimming cut 1 base from V and 5 bases from J; bases unmatched to any gene: 7. The CDR3 loop is CASSLGRGEVNNEQFF. For the CDR3, the DNA is TGTGCCAGCAGCTTAGGGCGGGGGGAAGTAAACAATGAGCAGTTCTTC.

Ten or more counts support this clonotype. V usage is TRBV6-2 or TRBV6-3 and J usage is TRBJ2-7; perhaps D is TRBD1 or TRBD2 (5 bases each). CDR1 is MNHEY, CDR2 SVGEGT, per germline. V lost 9 bases and J lost 3, with 15 bases in between. CDR3 size: 13 residues. The CDR3 nucleotides are TGTGCCAGTCTGGGGACGGCACTCTACGAGCAGTACTTC. Encoded protein: CASLGTALYEQYF.

This clonotype was detected only a few times. The chain couples TRBV5-8 to TRBJ1-5; D gene unclear. The CDR3 loop spans 13 amino acids. V lost 2 bases, J lost 7 bases, and 10 bases lay in between. Looked up from germline, CDR1 is SGHTS and CDR2 is YDEGEE. CDR3: CASSLLPGQPQHF. CDR3 coding DNA: TGTGCCAGCAGCTTACTCCCAGGACAGCCCCAGCATTTT. Combining the CDR3 with reference TRBV5-8 and TRBJ1-5 gives the whole variable domain EAGVTQSPTHLIKTRGQQATLRCSPISGHTSVYWYQQALGLGLQFLLWYDEGEERNRGNFPPRFSGRQFPNYSSELNVNALELEDSALYLCASSLLPGQPQHFGDGTRLSIL.